This T cell receptor beta chain was profiled in a study of shared clonotypes between healthy human individuals. As concerns this clone: No antigen is known for it.

Naive-designated CD8 cells lacked CD45RO, were positively enriched for CCR7, and omitted terminally differentiated effector memory CD45RA+ cells. Germline V gives CDR1 LGHNT, CDR2 FRNRAP. CDR3 length equals 14 residues. Trimming shortened V by 9 bases and J by 2 bases, and 14 bases separated the two germline ends. General observations from the study: Collection of samples was limited to blood; tissue repertoires likely differ. Naive subsets generally exceeded memory subsets in estimated richness.

Libraries were prepared by immunoSEQ multiplex PCR; TCRdb keeps only in-frame clonotypes and omits some of them. In the table there are 1.5 million to 2.5 million clones, roughly 94% of which are singletons. This chain joins TRBV12-5 and TRBJ2-1, with D hard to call. Sequenced sample: naive CD8+ T cells sorted from blood. The TCR comes from a man younger than 35 in good health. The CDR3 here is CASAVGPAYNEQFF. The CDR3 DNA is TGTGCTAGCGCCGTCGGGCCCGCCTACAATGAGCAGTTCTTC.